The 5 T cell receptor beta chains below were found in one sample sequenced in a study of cytomegalovirus exposure and HLA in healthy donors. PCR used 60 Vbeta primers and 13 Jbeta primers. The assay was immunoSEQ multiplex PCR, and TCRdb's table has in-frame clones only and misses some. The data contain approximately 120,000 clones, about 81% of them singletons. The sample was PBMCs. All receptors derive from a woman in her thirties in good health and CMV-seronegative.

The chain combines TRBV10-3 with TRBJ2-7; no clear D gene. This CDR3 region has 15 residues. The germline CDR1 and CDR2 sequences are ENHRY and SYGVKD. V lost 4 bases to trimming and J lost 0 bases, with 13 bases between them. The CDR3 coding sequence is TGTGCCATCAGTGGAGGTGCTTTGAGCTCCTACGAGCAGTACTTC. It specifies CAISGGALSSYEQYF.

This clone was seen only a few times. The rearrangement links TRBV6-1 to TRBJ2-3; 7 nucleotides agree with TRBD1. Germline lookup yields CDR1 MNHNS and CDR2 SASEGT. After removal of 5 bases from V and 4 bases from J, the junction contained 6 bases not matched to a gene. The CDR3 contains 14 residues. Here the CDR3 reads CASSHGQDADTQYF. CDR3 in DNA: TGTGCCAGCAGTCATGGACAGGATGCAGATACGCAGTATTTT.

J is TRBJ1-1 and V is TRBV10-1, with D maybe TRBD1 (5 bases). Deletions cut 7 bases from V and 1 base from J, with 13 bases between. The V gene's germline CDR1 is WNHNN and CDR2 SYGVQD (reference sequence). The CDR3 has 14 residues. The chain's CDR3 is CASKDRGSNTEAFF. The CDR3 DNA is TGCGCCAGCAAAGATAGGGGATCGAACACTGAAGCTTTCTTT.

The gene calls are TRBV7-2 and TRBJ1-4; 7 bases are shared with TRBD1. This CDR3 contains 13 residues. Germline CDR1 reads SGHTA; CDR2 reads FQGNSA. Trimming at V came to 5 bases and at J to 5 bases, leaving 2 bases not matched to a gene. The chain's CDR3 is CASSTGQNEKLFF. In nucleotides, the CDR3 is TGTGCCAGCAGCACGGGACAGAATGAAAAACTGTTTTTT.

This chain links TRBV19 with TRBJ2-2; weak D call: TRBD1 (5 bases). CDR3 length: 13 amino acids. The germline V gene encodes CDR1 LNHDA and CDR2 SQIVND (reference sequence). The V end lost 7 bases, the J end lost 1 base, and 7 bases lay between the germline ends. CDR3 in DNA: TGTGCCAGTACAGGGCTGAACACCGGGGAGCTGTTTTTT. Translation gives CASTGLNTGELFF.